This T cell receptor beta chain was observed in a study of early T cells in non-severe SARS-CoV-2 infection. Study details: Sequenced material consisted of bulk RNA (from unsorted whole blood), and chains were unpaired.

Ten or more counts support this clonotype. Antigen specificity is unknown. The CDR3 runs to 15 residues. Germline CDR1 reads SGHKS; CDR2 reads YYEKEE (reference sequence). V was shortened by 4 bases and J by 7 bases, with 21 bases between the two germline ends. Unique molecular identifier tags were affixed to discrete cDNA molecules. TCRdb independently ran MiXCR on the 5' RACE reads; one entry per CDR3 protein. The table has tens of thousands of distinct CDR3 sequences, 7.9% seen once. Regarding the study as a whole: Matching with VDJdb favored anti-spike CD8 responses (missing private and CD4 specificities).

The rearrangement links TRBV5-5 to TRBJ2-7; D perhaps matches TRBD1 (6 bases). The origin of this receptor is an adult who was a healthcare worker with PCR-confirmed SARS-CoV-2 infection or an uninfected control (not recorded which). Sequences were derived from whole blood, sampled at baseline. CDR3 in amino acids: CASSGPTGTSGEQYF. CDR3 nucleotides: TGTGCCAGCAGCGGACCCACCGGGACATCGGGAGAGCAGTACTTC. The entire variable domain, with the rest obtained from reference TRBV5-5 and TRBJ2-7, is as follows: DAGVTQSPTHLIKTRGQQVTLRCSPISGHKSVSWYQQVLGQGPQFIFQYYEKEERGRGNFPDRFSARQFPNYSSELNVNALLLGDSALYLCASSGPTGTSGEQYFGPGTRLTVT.